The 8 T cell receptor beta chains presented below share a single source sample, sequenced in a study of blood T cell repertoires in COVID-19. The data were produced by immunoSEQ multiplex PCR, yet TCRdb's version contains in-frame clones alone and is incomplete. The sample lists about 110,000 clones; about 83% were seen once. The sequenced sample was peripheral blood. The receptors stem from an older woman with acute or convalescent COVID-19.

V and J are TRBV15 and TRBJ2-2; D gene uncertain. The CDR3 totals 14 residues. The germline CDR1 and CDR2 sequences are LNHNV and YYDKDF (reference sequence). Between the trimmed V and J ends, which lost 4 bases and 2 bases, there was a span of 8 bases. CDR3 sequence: CATSKSRNTGELFF. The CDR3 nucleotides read TGTGCCACCAGCAAATCGAGAAACACCGGGGAGCTGTTTTTT.

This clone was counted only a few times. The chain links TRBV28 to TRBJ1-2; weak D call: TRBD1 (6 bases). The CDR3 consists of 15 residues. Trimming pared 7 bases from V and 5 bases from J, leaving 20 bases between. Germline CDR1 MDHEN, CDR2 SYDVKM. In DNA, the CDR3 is TGTGCCAGCACCCTGGGGGGGCAGGGTGAATATGGCTACACCTTC. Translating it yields CASTLGGQGEYGYTF.

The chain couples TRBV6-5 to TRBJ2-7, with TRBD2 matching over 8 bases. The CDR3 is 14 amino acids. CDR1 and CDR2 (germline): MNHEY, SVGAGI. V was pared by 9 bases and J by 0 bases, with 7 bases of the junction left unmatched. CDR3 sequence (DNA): TGTGCCAGTCGAGCGGGGGCCACCTCCTACGAGCAGTACGTC. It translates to CASRAGATSYEQYV.

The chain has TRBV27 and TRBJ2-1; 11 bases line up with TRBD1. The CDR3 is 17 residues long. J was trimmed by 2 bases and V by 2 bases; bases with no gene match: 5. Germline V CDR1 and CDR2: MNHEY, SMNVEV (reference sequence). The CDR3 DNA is TGTGCCAGCAGTTTAAGAGGGACAGGGGGAACCTACAATGAGCAGTTCTTC. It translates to CASSLRGTGGTYNEQFF.

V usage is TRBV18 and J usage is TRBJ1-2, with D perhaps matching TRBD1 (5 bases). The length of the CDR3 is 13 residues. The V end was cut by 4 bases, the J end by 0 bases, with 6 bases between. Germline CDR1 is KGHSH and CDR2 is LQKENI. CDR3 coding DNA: TGTGCCAGCTCACGGGGGGCTAACTATGGCTACACCTTC. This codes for CASSRGANYGYTF. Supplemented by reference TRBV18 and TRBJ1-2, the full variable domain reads NAGVMQNPRHLVRRRGQEARLRCSPMKGHSHVYWYRQLPEEGLKFMVYLQKENIIDESGMPKERFSAEFPKEGPSILRIQQVVRGDSAAYFCASSRGANYGYTFGSGTRLTVV.

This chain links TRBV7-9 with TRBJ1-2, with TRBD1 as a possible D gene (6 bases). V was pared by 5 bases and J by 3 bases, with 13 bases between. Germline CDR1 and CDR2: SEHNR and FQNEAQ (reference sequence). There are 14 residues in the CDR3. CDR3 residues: CASSRTGNYYGYTF. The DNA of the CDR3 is TGTGCCAGCAGCCGTACAGGGAACTACTATGGCTACACCTTC.

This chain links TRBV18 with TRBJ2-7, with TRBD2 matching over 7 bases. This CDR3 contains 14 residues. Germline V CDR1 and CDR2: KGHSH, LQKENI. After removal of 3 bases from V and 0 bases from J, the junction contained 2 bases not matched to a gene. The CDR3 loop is CASSPRTSSYEQYF. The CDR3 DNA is TGTGCCAGCTCACCGCGGACTAGCTCCTACGAGCAGTACTTC.

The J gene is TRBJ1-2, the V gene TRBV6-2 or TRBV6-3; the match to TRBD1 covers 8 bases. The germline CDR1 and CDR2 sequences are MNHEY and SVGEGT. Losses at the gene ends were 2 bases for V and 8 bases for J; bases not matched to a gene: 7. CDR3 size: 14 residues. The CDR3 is CASSYLTGALGYTF. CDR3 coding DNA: TGTGCCAGCAGTTACCTGACAGGGGCCCTAGGCTACACCTTC.